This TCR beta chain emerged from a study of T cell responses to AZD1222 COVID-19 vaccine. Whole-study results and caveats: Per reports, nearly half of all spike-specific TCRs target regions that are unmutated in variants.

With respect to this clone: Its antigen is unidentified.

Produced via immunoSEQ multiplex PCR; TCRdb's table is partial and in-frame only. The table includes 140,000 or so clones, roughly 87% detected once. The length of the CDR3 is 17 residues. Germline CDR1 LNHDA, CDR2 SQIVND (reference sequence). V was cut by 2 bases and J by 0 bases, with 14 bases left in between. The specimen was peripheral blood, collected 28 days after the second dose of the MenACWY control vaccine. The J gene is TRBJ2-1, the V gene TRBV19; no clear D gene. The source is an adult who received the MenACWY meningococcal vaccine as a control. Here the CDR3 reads CASSISPRDSSYNEQFF. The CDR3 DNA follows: TGTGCCAGTAGTATATCCCCAAGAGATAGCTCCTACAATGAGCAGTTCTTC. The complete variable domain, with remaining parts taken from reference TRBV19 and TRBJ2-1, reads DGGITQSPKYLFRKEGQNVTLSCEQNLNHDAMYWYRQDPGQGLRLIYYSQIVNDFQKGDIAEGYSVSREKKESFPLTVTSAQKNPTAFYLCASSISPRDSSYNEQFFGPGTRLTVL.